Sequencing of this TCR beta chain was carried out in a study of T cells in Graves' hyperthyroidism and ophthalmopathy. Amplification yielded TCR beta CDR3 regions, with RNA transcripts as the source. Researchers ran a first-round RT-PCR on the TCR CDR3 using the HTBI primer set. TCRdb fed the multiplex PCR reads into MiXCR, producing one record per CDR3 protein. The sample holds hundreds of thousands of distinct CDR3 sequences, 20% to 30% seen once. The CDR3 covers 15 residues. The germline V gene encodes CDR1 MNHEY and CDR2 SVGAGI. V was shortened by 2 bases and J by 3 bases, with 14 bases between the two germline ends.

V gene TRBV6-5 combines with J gene TRBJ2-7; D gene ambiguous. The sample was blood. The clonotype comes from a man aged 40-55 years with Graves' hyperthyroidism that later progressed to Graves' ophthalmopathy. Written as DNA, the CDR3 is TGTGCCAGCAGTTACAATAGAGTCCCCCTCTACGAGCAGTACTTC. It translates to CASSYNRVPLYEQYF.